This T cell receptor beta chain was identified in a study of blood T cell repertoires in COVID-19. Study summary: Samples of COVID-19 (acute and convalescent) were obtained from the United States, Italy and Spain. The analysed material was cDNA or gDNA that came from T cells, B-cell-depleted T cells, or PBMCs.

The CDR3 runs to 16 residues. The germline V gene encodes CDR1 SGHRS and CDR2 YFSETQ. The V end was cut by 4 bases, the J end by 4 bases, with 17 bases between. Patients in Seattle were enrolled during active infection, then followed longitudinally. The authors' processing: By means of reference gene primer amplification, nucleated cell counts were estimated. Sequencing was performed with immunoSEQ multiplex PCR; in TCRdb, only in-frame clones are kept and a portion is missing. Clone size and V and J calls were adopted from that table, with D and trimming inferred from the DNA. The data contain some 110,000 clones, 85% to 90% of them singletons.

The receptor's source is a woman over 75 with COVID-19, enrolled during active disease. Sequencing used peripheral blood. The chain couples TRBV5-1 to TRBJ2-2; the D gene is possibly TRBD2 (5 bases). The CDR3 sequence is CASSPGLMTLTGELFF. The DNA of the CDR3 is TGCGCCAGCAGCCCCGGACTGATGACGCTCACCGGGGAGCTGTTTTTT.